The 20 T cell receptor beta chains given below trace back to one sample, sequenced in a study of metastatic and nonmetastatic thyroid tumors. TCRdb re-clonotyped the PCR reads through MiXCR. This sample has thousands of clones, with around 30% found just once. No patient had received any treatment before thyroid surgery. The sequenced sample was adjacent normal tissue. Every receptor here comes from a female donor with papillary thyroid cancer or a benign thyroid nodule (not recorded which). Some clones in this sample may be carry-over from other donors' samples.

This clone has at least ten counts. Other DNA sequences in the same sample also yield this CDR3. The CDR3 loop is CASSLAGNSYEQYF. The CDR3 DNA sequence: TGCGCCAGCAGCTTGGCGGGGAACTCCTACGAGCAGTACTTC. This chain joins TRBV5-1 and TRBJ2-7; possible D gene TRBD2, 5 bases. CDR3 length: 14 residues. Germline CDR1 and CDR2: SGHRS and YFSETQ. V was shortened by 0 bases and J by 0 bases, with 7 bases between the two germline ends.

V gene TRBV27 combines with J gene TRBJ2-5; 8 positions match TRBD1. Germline V gene lookup returns CDR1 MNHEY and CDR2 SMNVEV (reference sequence). Trimming cost V 6 bases and J 7 bases; bases outside gene matches: 7. CDR3 size: 13 residues. CDR3 region: CASREGTGRTQYF. CDR3 bases: TGTGCCAGCAGGGAGGGGACAGGCCGGACCCAGTACTTC.

This clone has just a few counts. V is TRBV6-2 or TRBV6-3 and J is TRBJ1-2; 8 bases map to TRBD1. The CDR3 covers 12 residues. Germline lookup yields CDR1 MNHEY and CDR2 SVGEGT. Trimming at V came to 9 bases and at J to 4 bases, leaving 4 bases not matched to a gene. DNA for the CDR3: TGTGCCAGTGACAGGGGTGGCTATGGCTACACCTTC. It yields the protein CASDRGGYGYTF.

The chain couples TRBV7-3 to TRBJ2-7; D is perhaps TRBD2 (5 bases). The CDR3 totals 13 residues. Germline values: CDR1 SGHTA, CDR2 FQGTGA. Trimming removed 2 bases from V and 7 bases from J, with 12 bases in between. The CDR3 region has the DNA TGTGCCAGCAGCTTAGTAGTAGCGAGTGAGCAGTACTTC. As protein: CASSLVVASEQYF.

The gene calls are TRBV3-1 and TRBJ2-1, with 12 nucleotides matching TRBD2. Per germline, CDR1 LGHDT and CDR2 YNNKEL (reference sequence). The ends lost 4 bases at V and 9 bases at J; junction bases unmatched: 4. This CDR3 region has 14 residues. CDR3: CASSPTSGSTEQFF. The CDR3, as DNA: TGTGCCAGCAGCCCGACTAGCGGGAGTACTGAGCAGTTCTTC.

This chain joins TRBV20-1 and TRBJ1-4; D gene ambiguous. Germline CDR1 is DFQATT and CDR2 is SNEGSKA (reference sequence). The CDR3 totals 13 residues. Trimming cost V 1 base and J 7 bases, with 10 bases left between them. DNA for the CDR3: TGCAGTGCTAGAGGGGGAATTAGTGAAAAACTGTTTTTT. Its protein is CSARGGISEKLFF.

DNA for the CDR3: TGTGCCAGCAGTTTGGGGCAGGGCCTTGAAAAACTGTTTTTT. Translated: CASSLGQGLEKLFF. The rearrangement links TRBV28 to TRBJ1-4; a possible D gene is TRBD1 (5 bases). The CDR3 extends over 14 amino acids. V shed 3 bases and J shed 7 bases, with 12 bases lying between them. Germline V gives CDR1 MDHEN, CDR2 SYDVKM.

This clone has a handful of counts. The chain carries TRBV24-1 and TRBJ1-2; D is undetermined. The CDR3 is 14 residues long. Germline V CDR1 and CDR2: KGHDR, SFDVKD. The V end was cut by 3 bases, the J end by 3 bases, with 10 bases between. The CDR3 loop is CATSDADNYYGYTF. The DNA for the CDR3 is TGTGCCACCAGTGATGCCGACAATTACTATGGCTACACCTTC.

V and J are TRBV6-6 and TRBJ2-7, with a tentative D call TRBD1 (6 bases). The CDR3 contains 16 residues. CDR1 and CDR2 (germline): MNHNY, SVGAGI (reference sequence). Trimming took off 0 bases at V and 2 bases at J, with 14 bases between the two ends. The CDR3 coding sequence is TGTGCCAGCAGTTACTCCCCCGACAGGCCTGCCTACGAGCAGTACTTC. Translation gives CASSYSPDRPAYEQYF.

The rearrangement joins TRBV6-5 to TRBJ1-3; D not certain. The CDR3 has 15 residues. The V and J ends lost 4 bases and 0 bases respectively, with 10 bases between them. Germline lookup yields CDR1 MNHEY and CDR2 SVGAGI. The CDR3 sequence is CASSSRLLSGNTIYF. The CDR3 DNA sequence: TGTGCCAGCAGTTCCCGGTTACTCTCTGGAAACACCATATATTTT.

J is TRBJ2-5 and V is TRBV11-2; no reliable D call. Germline V gene lookup returns CDR1 SGHAT and CDR2 FQNNGV. V lost 5 bases and J lost 1, with 11 bases in between. The CDR3 sequence is 14 residues long. Here the CDR3 reads CASSPAGSQETQYF. CDR3 DNA sequence: TGTGCCAGCAGCCCAGCAGGCAGCCAAGAGACCCAGTACTTC.

The V call is TRBV5-1, the J call TRBJ1-2, with 8 nucleotides matching TRBD1. CDR1 is SGHRS, CDR2 YFSETQ, per germline. The J segment lost 4 bases and the V segment lost 0 bases, leaving 11 bases of the junction unmatched. This CDR3 comprises 17 residues. The DNA for the CDR3 is TGCGCCAGCAGCTTGGATCCGGGGACAGGAGGTCTCTATGGCTACACCTTC. Translating gives CASSLDPGTGGLYGYTF.

The table lists this clone with many counts. The V call is TRBV9, the J call TRBJ2-2; 11 nucleotides match TRBD1. Trimming removed 1 base from V and 7 bases from J; junction bases left unmatched: 6. CDR1 and CDR2 (germline): SGDLS, YYNGEE. This CDR3 is built from 16 residues. CDR3 bases: TGTGCCAGCAGCGTACTTGGGACAGGGGGGGTCGGGGAGCTGTTTTTT. It translates to CASSVLGTGGVGELFF.

This clone was seen a few times. The rearrangement joins TRBV27 to TRBJ1-2; possible D gene TRBD1, 6 bases. V lost 9 bases, J lost 4 bases, and 15 bases lay in between. Per germline, CDR1 MNHEY and CDR2 SMNVEV (reference sequence). CDR3 length: 13 residues. The CDR3 nucleotides are TGTGCCAGTCGGGGGGCTGGCTTCTATGGCTACACCTTC. It is translated as CASRGAGFYGYTF.

This clone was seen only a few times. V usage is TRBV20-1 and J usage is TRBJ2-7, with D tentatively TRBD1 or TRBD2 (5 bases each). The V end lost 1 base, the J end lost 6 bases, and 13 bases lay between the germline ends. The germline V gene encodes CDR1 DFQATT and CDR2 SNEGSKA (reference sequence). The length of the CDR3 is 13 residues. CDR3 protein: CSARGAGGTEQYF. DNA of the CDR3: TGCAGTGCTAGAGGGGCAGGTGGGACCGAGCAGTACTTC.

The chain couples TRBV11-2 to TRBJ2-7; D is ambiguous. The V end was cut by 1 base, the J end by 0 bases, with 10 bases between. CDR1 is SGHAT, CDR2 FQNNGV, per germline. This CDR3 has 15 amino acids. In DNA form, the CDR3 reads TGTGCCAGCAGCTTAGGATGGGAAATCTCCTACGAGCAGTACTTC. Its protein is CASSLGWEISYEQYF.

This clone was seen more than once but under ten times. CDR3: CASRPISQPQHF. The CDR3 bases are TGTGCCAGTAGACCGATAAGTCAGCCCCAGCATTTT. V and J are TRBV28 and TRBJ1-5; D gene uncertain. This CDR3 has 12 residues. Germline V gene sequence: CDR1 MDHEN, CDR2 SYDVKM. The germline V and J ends were trimmed by 9 bases and 6 bases, with 12 bases remaining between them.

The chain uses TRBV20-1 and TRBJ1-2; D might be TRBD1 (5 bases). The CDR3 spans 11 residues. CDR1 and CDR2 from the germline V gene are DFQATT and SNEGSKA (reference sequence). The V and J ends lost 6 bases and 1 base respectively, with 6 bases between them. CDR3 nucleotides: TGCAGTGCCAGGGATAACTATGGCTACACCTTC. Its translation: CSARDNYGYTF.

This clone showed up just a few times. This sequence joins TRBV6-1 and TRBJ2-3; TRBD1 matches at 7 bases. The CDR3 has 13 amino acids. Trimming cost V 6 bases and J 2 bases; bases outside gene matches: 2. Germline values: CDR1 MNHNS, CDR2 SASEGT. The CDR3 loop is CASRQGHTDTQYF. The DNA of the CDR3 is TGTGCCAGCAGACAGGGGCACACAGATACGCAGTATTTT.

This clone appeared a few times. V usage is TRBV6-6 and J usage is TRBJ1-2; D is possibly TRBD1 (6 bases). The V end lost 2 bases, the J end lost 8 bases, and 15 bases lay between the germline ends. CDR3 length equals 14 residues. The germline V gene encodes CDR1 MNHNY and CDR2 SVGAGI (reference sequence). CDR3 residues: CASSYGGRYPGYTF. The CDR3 DNA sequence: TGTGCCAGCAGTTACGGGGGCAGGTACCCGGGCTACACCTTC.